This TCR beta chain was captured by sequencing in a study of T cells in Graves' hyperthyroidism and ophthalmopathy (dated by TCRdb to about 2019). At the level of the whole study: Peripheral blood samples were taken at initial diagnosis, before any treatment was given. TCR V-J signatures able to tell the groups apart were searched for in a discovery cohort of 90 to 100 patients, of whom approximately 40 had Graves' ophthalmopathy and roughly 58 had stable Graves' hyperthyroidism. TCR Vbeta CDR3 sequencing of approximately 140 peripheral blood samples (over 40 ophthalmopathy, about 80 hyperthyroidism and some 17 progressor patients) is reported in the paper. The roughly 90 discovery patients were divided at random into training and test sets in a 7:3 ratio. After sampling, hyperthyroidism patients received methimazole starting at 30 mg daily, and ophthalmopathy patients received high-dose intravenous methylprednisolone. In about 6 Graves' hyperthyroidism patients, the study also compared T-cell repertoires from thyroid tissue with T-cell repertoires from blood. An independent validation cohort of under 20 hyperthyroidism patients and 17 patients who later progressed to ophthalmopathy tested prospective prediction of ophthalmopathy. Overall results and qualifications from the work: Most expanded thyroid clonotypes (frequency above 0.001) were also detected in blood, suggesting blood repertoires may reflect thyroid immune responses. Sample size was not statistically predetermined, and blinding of investigators to group allocation was not performed. During validation, the model predicted progression to ophthalmopathy a median of approximately 6 months ahead of onset, with almost 71% sensitivity and about 72% specificity. In cross-validation, a model built on a 13 V-J signature told ophthalmopathy apart from stable hyperthyroidism with just under 90% sensitivity and roughly 81% specificity, and in testing the same model reached 80%/75%.

The germline V gene sets CDR1 to MNHNS and CDR2 to SASEGT. V sheds 7 bases and J sheds 2 bases, leaving 9 bases between their ends. From its cysteine to its phenylalanine, the CDR3 spans 12 amino acids. Only CDR3 DNA remains: 36 bases, in frame from the first base. About this clonotype itself: The antigen it binds to is not known. Per-base quality was not reported, and no clone a single base away is much larger than it.

Stable Graves' hyperthyroidism was defined as the absence of progression to ophthalmopathy over 18 months of follow-up. The hyperthyroidism patients were between 18 and 65 years old and newly diagnosed, with a disease duration of less than 2 months. The study excluded patients with uncontrolled infections, other autoimmune diseases, pregnancy or lactation. Diagnoses were based on clinical symptoms, serum thyroxine and TRAb, thyroid ultrasound and orbital computed tomography. Ficoll-Paque density gradient centrifugation was used to isolate PBMCs from about 9 ml of fresh peripheral blood. Total RNA was extracted with Trizol reagent, and quality was checked on an Agilent 2100 Bioanalyzer. Amplification of TCR beta CDR3 regions was carried out from RNA transcripts. A first-round RT-PCR of the TCR CDR3 used the HTBI primer set with the Qiagen OneStep RT-PCR kit. Libraries were constructed in a second round of multiplex PCR, after which size selection and purification were performed. Paired-end sequencing of the libraries was performed with 100 bp reads on an Illumina HiSeq2000. As for the authors' bioinformatics: SOAPnuke was used to process the raw data, removing reads that contained adapters or uncalled bases, had a mean Phred below 15, or lacked an exact match to the constant primer or identifier. COPE v1.2.5 was used to merge the high-quality paired reads, and each unique nucleotide sequence was defined as a clonotype. MiTCR v1.1 was used to align clonotypes to the IMGT TRBV, TRBD and TRBJ reference segments. The analysis was restricted to V-J combinations with a frequency above 0.0001, which together covered just over 99% of the repertoires. The TCS score was defined as the ratio of F50 (clonal expansion) to E x V (chaos), calculated using BLOSUM62-based TCRdist between CDR3 peptides within each V-J. Welch's t-statistics and random forest reduced fewer than 600 V-J features to 10 to 15, which were used in a naive Bayes classifier (R e1071). TCRdb trimmed public reads at Q25 via fastp, called clones via MiXCR and kept in-frame beta chains. Rows with a matching CDR3 protein are joined into one entry that keeps the most common DNA and genes. In this record, the V and J calls reflect TCRdb's handling and not the investigators' own analysis. This sample is represented by a few hundred thousand distinct CDR3 sequences; less than 25% of them were singletons. The ten largest clones capture around 27% of the sample.

The sequence came from a man in his late teens or twenties with Graves' hyperthyroidism. Here the chain combines TRBV6-1 and TRBJ2-7; tentative D gene TRBD1, with 6 bases matching. The sample consisted of blood. For the CDR3, the sequence is CASNTGTYEQYF. The DNA reads as follows: TGTGCCAGCAATACAGGGACCTACGAGCAGTACTTC.